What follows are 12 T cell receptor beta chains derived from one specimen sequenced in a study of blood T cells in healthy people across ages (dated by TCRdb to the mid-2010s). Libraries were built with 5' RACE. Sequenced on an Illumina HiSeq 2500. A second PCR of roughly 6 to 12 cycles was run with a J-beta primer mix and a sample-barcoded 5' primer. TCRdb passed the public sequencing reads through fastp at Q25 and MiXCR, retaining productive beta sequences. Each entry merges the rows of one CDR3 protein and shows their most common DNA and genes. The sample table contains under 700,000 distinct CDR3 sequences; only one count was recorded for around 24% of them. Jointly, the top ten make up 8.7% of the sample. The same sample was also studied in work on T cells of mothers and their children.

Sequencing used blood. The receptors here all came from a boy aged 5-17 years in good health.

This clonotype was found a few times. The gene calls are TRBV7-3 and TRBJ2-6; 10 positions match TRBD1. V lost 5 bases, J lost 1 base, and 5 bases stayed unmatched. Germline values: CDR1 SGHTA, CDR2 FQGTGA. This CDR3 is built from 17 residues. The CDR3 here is CASSPTGGASGANVLTF. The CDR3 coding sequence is TGTGCCAGCAGCCCGACAGGGGGCGCTTCTGGGGCCAACGTCCTGACTTTC.

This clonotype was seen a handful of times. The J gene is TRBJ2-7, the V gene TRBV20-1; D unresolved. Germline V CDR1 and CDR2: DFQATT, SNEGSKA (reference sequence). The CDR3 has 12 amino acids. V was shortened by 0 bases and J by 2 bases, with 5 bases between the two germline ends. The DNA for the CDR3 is TGCAGTGCTAGAGACAGGACCTACGAGCAGTACTTC. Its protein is CSARDRTYEQYF.

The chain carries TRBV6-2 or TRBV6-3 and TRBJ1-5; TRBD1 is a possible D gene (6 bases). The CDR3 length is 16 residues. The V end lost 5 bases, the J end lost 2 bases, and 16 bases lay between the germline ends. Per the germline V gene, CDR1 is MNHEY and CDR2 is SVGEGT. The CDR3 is CASSTIRGRRNQPQHF. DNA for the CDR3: TGTGCCAGCAGTACCATCAGGGGTCGTCGCAATCAGCCCCAGCATTTT.

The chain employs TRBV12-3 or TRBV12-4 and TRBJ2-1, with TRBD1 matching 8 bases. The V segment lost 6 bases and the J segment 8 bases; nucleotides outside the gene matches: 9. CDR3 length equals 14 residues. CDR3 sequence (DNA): TGTGCCAGCAGACGGACAGGGCCTAGGGATGAGCAGTTCTTC. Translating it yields CASRRTGPRDEQFF.

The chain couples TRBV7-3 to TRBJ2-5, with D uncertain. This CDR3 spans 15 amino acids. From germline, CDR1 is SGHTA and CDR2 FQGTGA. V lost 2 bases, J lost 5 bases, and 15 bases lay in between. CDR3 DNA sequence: TGTGCCAGCAGCTTAGAGATGGAGTCCGACGAGACCCAGTACTTC. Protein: CASSLEMESDETQYF.

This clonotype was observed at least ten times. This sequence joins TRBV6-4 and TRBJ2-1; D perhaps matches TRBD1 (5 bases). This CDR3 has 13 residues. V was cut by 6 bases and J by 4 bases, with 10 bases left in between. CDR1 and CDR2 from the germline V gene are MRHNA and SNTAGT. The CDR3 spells CASSPDTYNEQFF. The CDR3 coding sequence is TGTGCCAGCAGCCCGGACACTTACAATGAGCAGTTCTTC.

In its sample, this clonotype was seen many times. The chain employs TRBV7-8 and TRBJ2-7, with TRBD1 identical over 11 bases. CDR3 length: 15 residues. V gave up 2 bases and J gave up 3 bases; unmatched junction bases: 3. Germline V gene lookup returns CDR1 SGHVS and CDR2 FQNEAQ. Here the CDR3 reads CASSLRTGGIYEQYF. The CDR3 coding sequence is TGTGCCAGCAGCTTACGGACAGGGGGCATCTACGAGCAGTACTTC.

The CDR3 coding sequence is TGTGCCAGCAGTTTAGGGACCCAGGGGCGCTATGGCTACACCTTC. Translating gives CASSLGTQGRYGYTF. This rearrangement joins TRBV28 to TRBJ1-2, with D possibly TRBD1 on 6 matching bases. In germline, CDR1 is MDHEN, CDR2 SYDVKM. V was pared by 2 bases and J by 4 bases, with 14 bases between. The CDR3 covers 15 residues.

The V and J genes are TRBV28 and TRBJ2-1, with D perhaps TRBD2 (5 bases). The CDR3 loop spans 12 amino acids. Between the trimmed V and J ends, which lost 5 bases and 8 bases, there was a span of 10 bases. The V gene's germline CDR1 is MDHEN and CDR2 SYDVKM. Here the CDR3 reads CASSPLRDEQFF. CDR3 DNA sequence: TGTGCCAGCAGTCCGCTGAGGGATGAGCAGTTCTTC.

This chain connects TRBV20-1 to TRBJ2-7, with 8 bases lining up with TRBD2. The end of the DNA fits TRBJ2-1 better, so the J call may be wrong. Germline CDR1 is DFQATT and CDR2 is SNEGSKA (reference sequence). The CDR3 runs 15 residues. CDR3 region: CSARDSGTRVGEQFF. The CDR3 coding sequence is TGCAGTGCTAGAGATAGTGGGACTAGAGTAGGTGAGCAGTTCTTC.

The CDR3, as DNA: TGTGCCAGCAGTGACAGGGGGTTGTGGGTCAATGAGCAGTTCTTC. This sequence encodes CASSDRGLWVNEQFF. This chain links TRBV6-1 with TRBJ2-1; TRBD1 matches at 7 bases. The germline V gene encodes CDR1 MNHNS and CDR2 SASEGT. The CDR3 length is 15 residues. V was clipped by 3 bases and J by 6 bases; unmatched bases: 8.

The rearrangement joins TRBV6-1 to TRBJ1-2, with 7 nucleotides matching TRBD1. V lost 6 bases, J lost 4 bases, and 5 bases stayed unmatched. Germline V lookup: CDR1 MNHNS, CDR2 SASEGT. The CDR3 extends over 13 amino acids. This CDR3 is CASSGGQLYGYTF. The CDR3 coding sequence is TGTGCCAGCAGCGGGGGACAGCTCTATGGCTACACCTTC.